The next 20 T cell receptor beta chains were all read from a single sample in a study of T-cell reconstitution after alpha-beta-depleted transplantation in children. Construction of the TCRbeta library involved unique molecular identifiers. TCRdb re-analysed the PCR reads in MiXCR, keeping a single row per CDR3 protein. The sample holds 60,000 to 100,000 distinct CDR3 sequences, 18% seen once. Sequencing used PBMCs, mostly from graft donor cells, obtained 360 days after TCRalphabeta/CD19-depleted stem cell transplant. The receptor set was obtained from a male patient aged 2-10 years who had a stem cell transplant for acute lymphoblastic leukemia, so the T cells may come from the graft donor.

J is TRBJ2-3 and V is TRBV6-2 or TRBV6-3; 7 nucleotides agree with TRBD2. CDR3 length: 17 amino acids. Germline lookup yields CDR1 MNHEY and CDR2 SVGEGT. After removal of 3 bases from V and 5 bases from J, the junction contained 14 bases not matched to a gene. The CDR3 DNA follows: TGTGCCAGCAGTTATAAAGGGCTAGCGGCCTGGGAAGATACGCAGTATTTT. This gives the protein CASSYKGLAAWEDTQYF.

This rearrangement joins TRBV12-3 or TRBV12-4 to TRBJ2-5; D is undetermined. CDR3 length: 15 residues. V was trimmed by 6 bases and J by 5 bases, leaving 19 bases between them. CDR3 loop: CASSLDLVMGETQYF. The CDR3 bases are TGTGCCAGCAGCTTGGACCTCGTCATGGGGGAGACCCAGTACTTC.

The V and J genes are TRBV6-1 and TRBJ1-2, with 9 nucleotides matching TRBD1. V gave up 6 bases and J gave up 6 bases; unmatched junction bases: 11. The CDR3 has 15 amino acids. The germline V gene has CDR1 MNHNS and CDR2 SASEGT. The CDR3, as DNA: TGTGCCAGCAGACGACCGGGACAGGGCTTACATGGCTACACCTTC. Residues: CASRRPGQGLHGYTF.

The rearrangement uses TRBV2 and TRBJ2-7; TRBD1 matches at 10 bases. V lost 5 bases and J lost 2; bases outside the gene matches: 3. The length of the CDR3 is 14 residues. CDR1 is SNHLY and CDR2 is FYNNEI in the germline V gene. CDR3 protein: CASSSDRGAYEQYF. DNA for the CDR3: TGTGCCAGCAGTTCGGACAGGGGGGCCTACGAGCAGTACTTC.

This clonotype was seen ten or more times. The chain joins TRBV20-1 to TRBJ2-7, with a possible D match to TRBD2 (5 bases). The V end was cut by 5 bases, the J end by 0 bases, with 14 bases between. CDR3 length equals 14 residues. Germline assignment: CDR1 DFQATT and CDR2 SNEGSKA (reference sequence). The CDR3 nucleotides are TGCAGTGCTTCCCACTCGGGGAGCTCCTACGAGCAGTACTTC. Its translation is CSASHSGSSYEQYF.

This chain uses TRBV10-3 with TRBJ2-7; 10 bases are a match to TRBD1. V lost 6 bases and J lost 6; bases outside the gene matches: 5. The CDR3 contains 13 residues. Looked up from germline, CDR1 is ENHRY and CDR2 is SYGVKD. The CDR3 protein is CAISRQGAREQYF. The CDR3 bases are TGTGCCATCAGCCGACAGGGGGCACGCGAGCAGTACTTC.

This rearrangement joins TRBV19 to TRBJ1-1; TRBD1 agrees at 8 bases. Trimming cost V 10 bases and J 6 bases; bases outside gene matches: 10. CDR1 LNHDA and CDR2 SQIVND come from the germline V gene (reference sequence). This CDR3 has 13 residues. The CDR3: CAIATGQGAEAFF. In nucleotides, the CDR3 is TGTGCCATCGCTACCGGACAGGGCGCTGAAGCTTTCTTT.

The chain has TRBV5-1 and TRBJ2-1, with TRBD2 identical over 8 bases. Losses at the gene ends were 2 bases for V and 4 bases for J; bases not matched to a gene: 2. The CDR3 loop spans 14 amino acids. Germline-derived CDR1 and CDR2 are SGHRS and YFSETQ. The CDR3, as DNA: TGCGCCAGCAGCTTTACTAGCGGATACAATGAGCAGTTCTTC. The encoded protein is CASSFTSGYNEQFF.

The chain recombines TRBV7-8 with TRBJ1-5; tentative D call: TRBD1 (5 bases). Germline CDR1 reads SGHVS; CDR2 reads FQNEAQ. The V end lost 5 bases, the J end lost 1 base, and 9 bases lay between the germline ends. CDR3 length: 14 residues. Written as DNA, the CDR3 is TGTGCCAGCAGCGAGGGACGGAGCAATCAGCCCCAGCATTTT. This codes for CASSEGRSNQPQHF.

This rearrangement joins TRBV25-1 to TRBJ1-5, with 7 bases that match TRBD1. This CDR3 region has 13 residues. CDR1 and CDR2 from the germline V gene are MGHDK and SYGVNS. With 3 bases clipped from V and 13 bases from J, the junction kept 9 bases outside the gene matches. As DNA, the CDR3 is TGTGCCAGCAGTGAGCGACAGGGAAGAAGACAGCATTTT. Translation gives CASSERQGRRQHF.

This clonotype occurred a few times. V usage is TRBV24-1 and J usage is TRBJ2-1; 9 nucleotides match TRBD1. Trimming removed 3 bases from V and 12 bases from J; junction bases left unmatched: 8. CDR1 and CDR2 from the germline V gene are KGHDR and SFDVKD. This CDR3 spans 14 amino acids. The CDR3 spells CATSDRGQGRGQFF. The CDR3 nucleotides read TGTGCCACCAGTGATAGGGGACAGGGACGCGGGCAGTTCTTC.

The rearrangement joins TRBV12-3 or TRBV12-4 to TRBJ2-1; possible D gene TRBD2, 5 bases. This CDR3 contains 15 residues. V was clipped by 7 bases and J by 5 bases, with 18 bases between them. CDR3 nucleotide sequence: TGTGCCAGCATATACCGTGAGGTCGGGGACAATGAGCAGTTCTTC. As protein: CASIYREVGDNEQFF.

J is TRBJ2-1 and V is TRBV20-1, with 11 bases aligning to TRBD2. Germline trimming cut 8 bases from V and 4 bases from J; bases unmatched to any gene: 4. Germline CDR1 reads DFQATT; CDR2 reads SNEGSKA (reference sequence). The CDR3 consists of 13 residues. In DNA, the CDR3 is TGCAGTTCCCTAGCGGGAGGTTACAATGAGCAGTTCTTC. Translated: CSSLAGGYNEQFF.

The CDR3 region has the DNA TGTGCCATCAGCCCACATGGAAACACCATATATTTT. It yields the protein CAISPHGNTIYF. This chain joins TRBV10-3 and TRBJ1-3, with D hard to call. The CDR3 is made up of 12 amino acids. V lost 6 bases to trimming and J lost 3 bases, with 6 bases between them. CDR1 ENHRY and CDR2 SYGVKD come from the germline V gene.

The chain links TRBV11-2 to TRBJ1-6; D may be TRBD1 (6 bases). CDR1 and CDR2 from the germline V gene are SGHAT and FQNNGV. The V end lost 5 bases, the J end lost 9 bases, and 17 bases lay between the germline ends. The CDR3 loop spans 15 amino acids. The CDR3 sequence is CASSPSDRRSSPLHF. CDR3 DNA sequence: TGTGCCAGCAGCCCCAGCGACAGGCGTTCTTCACCCCTCCACTTT.

The chain employs TRBV6-5 and TRBJ2-7, with 9 bases aligning to TRBD2. Germline assignment: CDR1 MNHEY and CDR2 SVGAGI. This CDR3 region has 15 residues. After removal of 0 bases from V and 1 base from J, the junction contained 1 base not matched to a gene. The CDR3 loop reads CASSYSGLASYEQYF. The CDR3 coding sequence is TGTGCCAGCAGTTACTCGGGACTAGCTTCCTACGAGCAGTACTTC.

The rearrangement uses TRBV12-3 or TRBV12-4 and TRBJ2-1, with D possibly TRBD2 on 5 matching bases. This CDR3 contains 17 residues. Trimming pared 8 bases from V and 4 bases from J, leaving 24 bases between. CDR3: CASSIGPLAEKYNEQFF. The CDR3 DNA reads TGTGCCAGCTCCATAGGCCCCCTAGCTGAGAAGTACAATGAGCAGTTCTTC.

This clonotype was seen more than once but under ten times. The J gene is TRBJ1-6, the V gene TRBV4-2; the match to TRBD1 covers 10 bases. The CDR3 spans 15 residues. Per the germline V gene, CDR1 is LGHNA and CDR2 is YNFKEQ. V lost 4 bases and J lost 7; bases outside the gene matches: 4. The CDR3 DNA is TGTGCCAGCAGCCTTTTGGACAGGGGGAATTCACCCCTCCACTTT. It is translated as CASSLLDRGNSPLHF.

This chain links TRBV7-6 with TRBJ2-3; 11 bases fit TRBD2. V was clipped by 0 bases and J by 2 bases; unmatched bases: 1. Germline CDR1 SGHVS, CDR2 FNYEAQ. CDR3 size: 16 residues. The CDR3 DNA reads TGTGCCAGCAGCTTAGCTAGCGGGAGGGCCACAGATACGCAGTATTTT. Translating gives CASSLASGRATDTQYF.

The chain links TRBV5-1 to TRBJ2-7; TRBD1 might be the D (5 bases). Germline V gene sequence: CDR1 SGHRS, CDR2 YFSETQ. CDR3 size: 18 residues. V was shortened by 0 bases and J by 0 bases, with 19 bases between the two germline ends. The CDR3 region is CASSLASRVRYLSYEQYF. DNA of the CDR3: TGCGCCAGCAGCTTGGCCAGCAGGGTCCGATACCTCTCCTACGAGCAGTACTTC.